This section outlines one TCR beta chain sequence together with its context. Its antigen remains unidentified. The data derive from a study of T cells in Graves' hyperthyroidism and ophthalmopathy. Study results and caveats: Ophthalmopathy was predicted by the model a median of approximately 6 months ahead of onset.

RNA transcripts provided the source from which TCR beta CDR3 regions were amplified. During a first-round RT-PCR of the TCR CDR3, the HTBI primer set was used. TCRdb called the multiplex PCR reads again in MiXCR, with one record for every CDR3 protein. The repertoire holds 210,000 or so distinct CDR3 sequences, with approximately 17% as singletons. Looked up from germline, CDR1 is SGHNT and CDR2 is YENEEA. The CDR3 spans 17 residues. Trimming stripped 4 bases from V and 1 base from J, with 19 bases between. This TCR came from a man aged 50 to 60 with Graves' hyperthyroidism. The chain has TRBV11-3 and TRBJ1-1; D possibly corresponds to TRBD1 (5 bases). The sample consisted of blood. CDR3 loop: CASSSLRPLGGNTEAFF. Here the CDR3 DNA reads TGTGCCAGCAGCTCCTTGCGGCCCCTGGGGGGGAACACTGAAGCTTTCTTT.